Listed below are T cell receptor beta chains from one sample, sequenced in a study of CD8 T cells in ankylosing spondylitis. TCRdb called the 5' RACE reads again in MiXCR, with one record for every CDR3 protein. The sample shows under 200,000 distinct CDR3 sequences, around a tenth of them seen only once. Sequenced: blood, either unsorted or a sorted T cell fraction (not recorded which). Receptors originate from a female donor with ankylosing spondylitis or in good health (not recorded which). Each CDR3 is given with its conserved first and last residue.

CDR3: CASSPIRRNEQFF; J: TRBJ2-1; V: TRBV12-3/TRBV12-4
CDR3: CASSQGGGSNSPLHF; J: TRBJ1-6; V: TRBV4-3
CDR3: CASSFGGTSTDTQYF; J: TRBJ2-3; V: TRBV9
CDR3: CASSQDLAAGGSHTDTQYF; J: TRBJ2-3; V: TRBV3-1
CDR3: CASGFTTEESSYNEQFF; J: TRBJ2-1; V: TRBV12-5
CDR3: CASSEPPGLATDTQYF; J: TRBJ2-3; V: TRBV10-2
CDR3: CSARRGDTEAFF; J: TRBJ1-1; V: TRBV20-1
CDR3: CASSQGGEVDTQYF; J: TRBJ2-3; V: TRBV4-1
CDR3: CASTLGIAASYNEQFF; J: TRBJ2-1; V: TRBV6-1
CDR3: CASSFSGASSPLHF; J: TRBJ1-6; V: TRBV12-3/TRBV12-4
CDR3: CASSISDAPGETQYF; J: TRBJ2-5; V: TRBV19
CDR3: CSVGLISYNEQFF; J: TRBJ2-1; V: TRBV29-1
CDR3: CSASRVTGPYNEQFF; J: TRBJ2-1; V: TRBV20-1
CDR3: CASSLVWGTDTQYF; J: TRBJ2-3; V: TRBV7-8
CDR3: CASSLTTGRAETQYF; J: TRBJ2-5; V: TRBV27
CDR3: CASSMAGYDYEQYF; J: TRBJ2-7; V: TRBV19
CDR3: CASGALNTEAFF; J: TRBJ1-1; V: TRBV19
CDR3: CSVEVGYNEQFF; J: TRBJ2-1; V: TRBV29-1
CDR3: CASSEWPLGYTF; J: TRBJ1-2; V: TRBV2
CDR3: CASSPKGHEKLFF; J: TRBJ1-4; V: TRBV9
CDR3: CASSSPGAPQYF; J: TRBJ2-4; V: TRBV7-9
CDR3: CAISESSRDNYGYTF; J: TRBJ1-2; V: TRBV10-3
CDR3: CASSDGTGFAYEQYF; J: TRBJ2-7; V: TRBV2
CDR3: CSVERGVNGYTF; J: TRBJ1-2; V: TRBV29-1
CDR3: CASSYGTGGVSYGYTF; J: TRBJ1-2; V: TRBV6-5
CDR3: CASSSWLDTQYF; J: TRBJ2-3; V: TRBV7-2
CDR3: CSARKGGGELFF; J: TRBJ2-2; V: TRBV20-1
CDR3: CAGGEGIGEQYF; J: TRBJ2-7; V: TRBV30
CDR3: CATSDTLAGGPNEQFF; J: TRBJ2-1; V: TRBV15
CDR3: CASVGMGQGAIGYTF; J: TRBJ1-2; V: TRBV6-1
CDR3: CASTPGGSYGYTF; J: TRBJ1-2; V: TRBV27
CDR3: CASSQRGAGGKETQYF; J: TRBJ2-5; V: TRBV7-6
CDR3: CASSEINTEAFF; J: TRBJ1-1; V: TRBV10-2
CDR3: CASGQGVASEAFF; J: TRBJ1-1; V: TRBV12-5
CDR3: CAGRLSRDSPLHF; J: TRBJ1-6; V: TRBV7-9
CDR3: CASSVVGTSHPHDPNTEAFF; J: TRBJ1-1; V: TRBV9
CDR3: CASSHGSGPYNEQFF; J: TRBJ2-1; V: TRBV14
CDR3: CSAMGLAGLGDEQFF; J: TRBJ2-1; V: TRBV20-1
CDR3: CASILTPKGLDEQFF; J: TRBJ2-1; V: TRBV6-2/TRBV6-3
CDR3: CASKAGKGSYEQYF; J: TRBJ2-7; V: TRBV6-1
CDR3: CSAPPAAGAPYEQYF; J: TRBJ2-7; V: TRBV20-1